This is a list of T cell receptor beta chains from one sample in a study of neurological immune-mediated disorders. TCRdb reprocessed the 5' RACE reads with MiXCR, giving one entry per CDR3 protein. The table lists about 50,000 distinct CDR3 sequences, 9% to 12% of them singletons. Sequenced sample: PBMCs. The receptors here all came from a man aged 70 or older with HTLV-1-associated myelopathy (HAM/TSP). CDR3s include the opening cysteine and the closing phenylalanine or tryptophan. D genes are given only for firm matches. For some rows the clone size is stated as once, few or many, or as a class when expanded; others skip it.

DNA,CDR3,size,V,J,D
TGTGCCAGCAGTTACCGAAGGCCGCTACTTTCAGAGACCCAGTACTTC,CASSYRRPLLSETQYF,many,TRBV6-5,TRBJ2-5,.
TGTGCCAGCAGTTTTGGGGGCGAAAAACTGTTTTTT,CASSFGGEKLFF,many,TRBV12-3/TRBV12-4,TRBJ1-4,.
TGCAGTGCTAGAGACCCCTCCGGACTAGCGTTCCGCACAGATACGCAGTATTTT,CSARDPSGLAFRTDTQYF,many,TRBV20-1,TRBJ2-3,TRBD2
TGTGCCAGCAGCTATCGACTGACTCCGGATACGCAGTATTTT,CASSYRLTPDTQYF,many,TRBV7-6,TRBJ2-3,.
TGTGCCAGCAGCCCCTCCGCGGGGACAGGGGGCGGCTACACCTTC,CASSPSAGTGGGYTF,.,TRBV7-9,TRBJ1-2,TRBD1
TGCAGTGCCGCCCGGCTGGATGAGCAGTTCTTC,CSAARLDEQFF,many,TRBV20-1,TRBJ2-1,.
TGTGCCAGCAGCGCTGGGACAGGGAGAGACGAGCAGTACTTC,CASSAGTGRDEQYF,many,TRBV7-9,TRBJ2-7,TRBD1
TGTGCCAGCAGCCCAACCCGGAACGGCTGGGAGCAGTACTTC,CASSPTRNGWEQYF,many,TRBV3-1,TRBJ2-7,.
TGCGCCAGCAGCGGCCCGGGACAGGGAGACCGCGAGCAGTACTTC,CASSGPGQGDREQYF,many,TRBV5-1,TRBJ2-7,TRBD1
TGTGCCAGCAGTTCGCTTTTTGGGGAGGGGCAGGAGACCCAGTACTTC,CASSSLFGEGQETQYF,many,TRBV28,TRBJ2-5,TRBD2
TGTGCCAGCAGCCCACCGGAAGGGGGACAGAGAAACTACGAGCAGTACTTC,CASSPPEGGQRNYEQYF,many,TRBV5-5,TRBJ2-7,TRBD1
TGTGCCAGCAATATGGGACCTCGGGAAAGGGGCTACACCTTC,CASNMGPRERGYTF,many,TRBV6-5,TRBJ1-2,.
TGCGCCAGCAGCTTGGTGAGACAGGGGAATTCACCCCTCCACTTT,CASSLVRQGNSPLHF,many,TRBV5-1,TRBJ1-6,TRBD1
TGCGCCAGCAGCGAAACGACTAGCGGGAGGGCCCGTGCAGATACGCAGTATTTT,CASSETTSGRARADTQYF,many,TRBV5-1,TRBJ2-3,TRBD2
TGCAGCGTTGTGCGGGGGGCGCAGATAGAGACCCAGTACTTC,CSVVRGAQIETQYF,.,TRBV29-1,TRBJ2-5,TRBD2
TGCGCCAGCAGCCTCCAAGGGGGTACTGGAGAGACCCAGTACTTC,CASSLQGGTGETQYF,many,TRBV4-1,TRBJ2-5,.